The 21 T cell receptor beta chains given below trace back to one sample, sequenced in a study of blood T cell repertoires in COVID-19. The table came from immunoSEQ multiplex PCR; TCRdb's copy has only in-frame clones and leaves some out. The sample gives about 310,000 clones, around 84% of which show up once; 1.9% is in the top ten. Sequencing input: PBMCs or T cells enriched from blood (not recorded which). The receptors stem from a woman between 25 and 40 years old who had been exposed to COVID-19.

The V and J genes are TRBV24-1 and TRBJ2-5; the match to TRBD1 covers 8 bases. CDR1 is KGHDR, CDR2 SFDVKD, per germline. The CDR3 totals 15 residues. Germline trimming cut 4 bases from V and 4 bases from J; bases unmatched to any gene: 7. CDR3 sequence reads: CATSDPDRGRETQYF. The CDR3 coding sequence is TGTGCCACCAGTGACCCAGACAGGGGCAGAGAGACCCAGTACTTC.

The chain uses TRBV5-1 and TRBJ1-1; tentative D call: TRBD1 (5 bases). V lost 3 bases, J lost 6 bases, and 24 bases lay in between. Germline-derived CDR1 and CDR2 are SGHRS and YFSETQ. CDR3 length: 17 residues. This CDR3 reads CASSSSGRGRVVSEAFF. CDR3 DNA: TGCGCCAGCAGCTCGTCCGGGCGAGGCAGGGTCGTATCTGAAGCTTTCTTT.

The chain employs TRBV6-5 and TRBJ1-2; D is unresolved. CDR3 length: 14 residues. The V gene lost 6 bases and the J gene lost 1 base, with 12 bases spanning the gap. Germline V gene data show CDR1 as MNHEY and CDR2 as SVGAGI. This CDR3 is CASRLRDLNYGYTF. DNA of the CDR3: TGTGCCAGCAGACTAAGAGATCTTAACTATGGCTACACCTTC.

In DNA form, the CDR3 reads TGTGCCAGCAGCCAGACAAGGGGTGAGCAGTACTTC. It is translated as CASSQTRGEQYF. The rearrangement uses TRBV6-2 or TRBV6-3 and TRBJ2-7; D is possibly TRBD1 (5 bases). The CDR3 has 12 amino acids. V shed 6 bases and J shed 7 bases, with 13 bases lying between them. Germline V gene lookup returns CDR1 MNHEY and CDR2 SVGEGT.

The sample holds a few counts of this clone. The J gene is TRBJ1-4, the V gene TRBV9; unclear D gene. Germline CDR1 SGDLS, CDR2 YYNGEE. CDR3 length: 15 residues. V dropped 2 bases and J dropped 4 bases, with 12 bases sitting between them. CDR3 residues: CASSVSSGVNEKLFF. The CDR3 region has the DNA TGTGCCAGCAGCGTGAGCTCTGGAGTTAATGAAAAACTGTTTTTT.

The rearrangement joins TRBV19 to TRBJ1-3; D gene uncertain. This CDR3 is 14 amino acids long. Trimming took 3 bases from V and 4 from J, leaving 10 bases between them. The germline gives CDR1 LNHDA, CDR2 SQIVND (reference sequence). The CDR3 here is CASSILEAGNTIYF. DNA for the CDR3: TGTGCCAGTAGTATTCTGGAGGCGGGAAACACCATATATTTT.

The V gene is TRBV4-1, the J gene TRBJ2-3, with unresolved D. Germline V gives CDR1 MGHRA, CDR2 YSYEKL. With 5 bases removed from V and 4 bases from J, the gap between germline ends came to 7 bases. The CDR3 is made up of 12 amino acids. The DNA for the CDR3 is TGCGCCAGCAGCTGGAGCTCAGATACGCAGTATTTT. Its protein is CASSWSSDTQYF.

This clone has more than one count but fewer than ten. This chain joins TRBV7-9 and TRBJ1-2, with unresolved D. V shed 1 base and J shed 4 bases, with 19 bases lying between them. This CDR3 is built from 17 residues. CDR1 and CDR2 (germline): SEHNR, FQNEAQ (reference sequence). The CDR3 DNA sequence: TGTGCCAGCAGCTTAGATGTGCAGGTGTACACCGTCTATGGCTACACCTTC. Its protein product is CASSLDVQVYTVYGYTF.

In DNA form, the CDR3 reads TGTGCCAGCAGCCCCGGTCCCTCTGGAAACACCATATATTTT. Protein sequence: CASSPGPSGNTIYF. This chain uses TRBV9 with TRBJ1-3, with D uncertain. Germline V gene sequence: CDR1 SGDLS, CDR2 YYNGEE. The CDR3 extends over 14 amino acids. V lost 4 bases and J lost 0, with 8 bases in between.

The V call is TRBV30, the J call TRBJ1-1, with 9 bases aligning to TRBD1. The CDR3 is 13 residues long. Germline values: CDR1 GTSNPN, CDR2 SVGIG (reference sequence). V trimming: 5 bases; J trimming: 3 bases; junction bases outside the gene matches: 4. CDR3 nucleotide sequence: TGTGCCTGGCTCCGGGACAGGGACACTGAAGCTTTCTTT. Amino acid sequence: CAWLRDRDTEAFF.

The rearrangement links TRBV24-1 to TRBJ1-2, with TRBD1 as a possible D gene (6 bases). V was shortened by 11 bases and J by 1 base, with 22 bases between the two germline ends. The CDR3 length is 16 residues. The germline CDR1 and CDR2 sequences are KGHDR and SFDVKD. This CDR3 reads CANIRGANNFNYGYTF. For the CDR3, the DNA is TGTGCCAACATACGGGGGGCAAACAATTTTAACTATGGCTACACCTTC.

J is TRBJ1-5 and V is TRBV15, with D possibly matching TRBD1 (6 bases). CDR3 length equals 15 residues. Germline V gene lookup returns CDR1 LNHNV and CDR2 YYDKDF (reference sequence). Trimming stripped 5 bases from V and 5 bases from J, with 16 bases between. The CDR3 DNA is TGTGCCACCAGCCCTCGGCAGGGGTCCTATCAGCCCCAGCATTTT. Protein: CATSPRQGSYQPQHF.

A note on this clone: Other DNA sequences within the sample encode an identical CDR3. The V and J genes are TRBV24-1 and TRBJ2-1; tentatively, D is TRBD2 (6 bases). This CDR3 has 16 amino acids. Trimming removed 1 base from V and 4 bases from J, with 13 bases in between. Per the germline V gene, CDR1 is KGHDR and CDR2 is SFDVKD. In DNA form, the CDR3 reads TGTGCCACCAGTGATTTAACAGCGGGCATTTACAATGAGCAGTTCTTC. It encodes CATSDLTAGIYNEQFF.

The sample holds a few counts of this clone. The CDR3 loop reads CASRAGQADNSPLHF. Here the CDR3 DNA reads TGTGCCAGCAGGGCGGGACAGGCAGACAATTCACCCCTCCACTTT. The rearrangement uses TRBV28 and TRBJ1-6; 8 bases fit TRBD1. This CDR3 spans 15 amino acids. V shed 6 bases and J 7 bases; nucleotides not matched to a gene: 8. Germline assignment: CDR1 MDHEN and CDR2 SYDVKM.

The chain joins TRBV28 to TRBJ1-1; a possible D gene is TRBD1 (5 bases). Germline V lookup: CDR1 MDHEN, CDR2 SYDVKM. V was cut by 8 bases and J by 4 bases, with 17 bases left in between. The CDR3 length is 14 residues. CDR3 coding DNA: TGTGCCAGCGGGACTGGGGGGAGGGCCACTGAAGCTTTCTTT. As protein: CASGTGGRATEAFF.

This clone was recorded only once. The chain couples TRBV5-8 to TRBJ2-5; D unclear. The CDR3 has 13 residues. Deletions cut 2 bases from V and 4 bases from J, with 9 bases between. CDR1 SGHTS and CDR2 YDEGEE come from the germline V gene. DNA of the CDR3: TGTGCCAGCAGCTTACATCTAGGAGAGACCCAGTACTTC. Its translation is CASSLHLGETQYF.

The chain recombines TRBV19 with TRBJ2-1; maybe TRBD2 (6 bases). CDR1 is LNHDA and CDR2 is SQIVND in the germline V gene (reference sequence). The V end lost 5 bases, the J end lost 5 bases, and 25 bases lay between the germline ends. The CDR3 has 18 amino acids. CDR3: CASSHPVGGGLQDNEQFF. The CDR3 nucleotides read TGTGCCAGTAGTCACCCCGTGGGGGGTGGACTCCAGGACAATGAGCAGTTCTTC.

For the CDR3, the DNA is TGTGCCAGCAGCCCCGGACAGGGTCGGGGCTACACCTTC. Protein: CASSPGQGRGYTF. This rearrangement joins TRBV11-2 to TRBJ1-2, with 8 bases matching TRBD1. V lost 5 bases, J lost 8 bases, and 7 bases stayed unmatched. Looked up from germline, CDR1 is SGHAT and CDR2 is FQNNGV. The CDR3 runs to 13 residues.

The chain links TRBV7-3 to TRBJ2-3; unclear D gene. This CDR3 has 16 residues. V gave up 2 bases and J gave up 1 base, with 13 bases separating them. The germline gives CDR1 SGHTA, CDR2 FQGTGA. In DNA, the CDR3 is TGTGCCAGCAGCTTAGGAGCAATTCGAGGCACAGATACGCAGTATTTT. Residues: CASSLGAIRGTDTQYF.

This rearrangement joins TRBV7-8 to TRBJ2-1; 11 bases match TRBD2. Looked up from germline, CDR1 is SGHVS and CDR2 is FQNEAQ. The junction had 17 bases not matched to a gene; V was cut back by 4 bases and J by 0 bases. This CDR3 is built from 21 residues. For the CDR3, the DNA is TGTGCCAGCAGCTCACACCCACTAGCGGGAGAGGTGAAGGGCTCCTACAATGAGCAGTTCTTC. Amino acid sequence: CASSSHPLAGEVKGSYNEQFF.

A single count supports this clone. At the DNA level, this CDR3 is encoded by other sequences in the same sample as well. The chain employs TRBV5-4 and TRBJ2-3, with D perhaps matching TRBD2 (6 bases). The V and J ends lost 4 bases and 2 bases respectively, with 14 bases between them. This CDR3 has 15 amino acids. Looked up from germline, CDR1 is SGHNT and CDR2 is YYREEE (reference sequence). The CDR3 DNA reads as TGTGCCAGCAGCCTGGTCGGGGGATCCACAGATACGCAGTATTTT. Translation: CASSLVGGSTDTQYF.